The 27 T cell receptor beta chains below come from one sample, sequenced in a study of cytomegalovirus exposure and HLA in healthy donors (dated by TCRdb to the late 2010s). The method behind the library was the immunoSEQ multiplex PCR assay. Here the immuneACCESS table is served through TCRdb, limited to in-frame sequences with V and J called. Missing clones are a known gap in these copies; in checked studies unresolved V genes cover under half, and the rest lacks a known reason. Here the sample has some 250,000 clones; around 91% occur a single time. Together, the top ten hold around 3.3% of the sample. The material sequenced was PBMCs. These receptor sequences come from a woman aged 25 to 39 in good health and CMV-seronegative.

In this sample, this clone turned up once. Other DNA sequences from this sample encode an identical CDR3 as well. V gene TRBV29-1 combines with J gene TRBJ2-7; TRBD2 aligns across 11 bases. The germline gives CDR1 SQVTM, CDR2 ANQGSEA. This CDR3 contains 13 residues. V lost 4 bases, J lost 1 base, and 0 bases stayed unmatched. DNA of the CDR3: TGCAGCGTTGGACTAGCGGGATCCTACGAGCAGTACTTC. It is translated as CSVGLAGSYEQYF.

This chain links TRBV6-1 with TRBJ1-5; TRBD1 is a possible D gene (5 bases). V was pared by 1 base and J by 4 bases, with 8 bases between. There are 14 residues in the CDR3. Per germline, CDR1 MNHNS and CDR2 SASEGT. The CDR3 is CASSEGRGNQPQHF. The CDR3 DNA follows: TGTGCCAGCAGTGAAGGTAGGGGTAATCAGCCCCAGCATTTT.

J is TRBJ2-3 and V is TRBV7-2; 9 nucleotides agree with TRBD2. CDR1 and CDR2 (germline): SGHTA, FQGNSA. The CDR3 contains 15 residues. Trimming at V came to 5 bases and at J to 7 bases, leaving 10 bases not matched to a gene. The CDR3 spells CASSLTAGGPHTQYF. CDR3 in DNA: TGTGCCAGCAGCCTTACCGCGGGAGGGCCCCATACGCAGTATTTT.

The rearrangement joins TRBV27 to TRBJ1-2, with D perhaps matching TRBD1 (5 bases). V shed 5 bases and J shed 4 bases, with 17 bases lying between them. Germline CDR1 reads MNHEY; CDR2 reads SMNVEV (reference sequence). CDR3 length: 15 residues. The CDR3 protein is CASSQGWGFSYGYTF. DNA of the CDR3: TGTGCCAGCAGTCAAGGATGGGGGTTCAGCTATGGCTACACCTTC.

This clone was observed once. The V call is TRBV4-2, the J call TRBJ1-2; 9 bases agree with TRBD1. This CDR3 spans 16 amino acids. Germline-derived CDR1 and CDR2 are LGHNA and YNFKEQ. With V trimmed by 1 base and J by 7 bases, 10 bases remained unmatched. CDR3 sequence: CASSQGRGTGTIGYTF. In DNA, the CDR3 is TGTGCCAGCAGCCAAGGGAGGGGGACAGGGACGATTGGCTACACCTTC.

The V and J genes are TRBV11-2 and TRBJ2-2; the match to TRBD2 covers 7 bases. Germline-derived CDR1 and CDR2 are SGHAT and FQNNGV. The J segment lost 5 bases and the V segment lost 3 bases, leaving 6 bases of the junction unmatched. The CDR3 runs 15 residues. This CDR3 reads CASSFVGGRTGELFF. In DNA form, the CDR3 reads TGTGCCAGCAGCTTTGTGGGAGGGCGGACCGGGGAGCTGTTTTTT.

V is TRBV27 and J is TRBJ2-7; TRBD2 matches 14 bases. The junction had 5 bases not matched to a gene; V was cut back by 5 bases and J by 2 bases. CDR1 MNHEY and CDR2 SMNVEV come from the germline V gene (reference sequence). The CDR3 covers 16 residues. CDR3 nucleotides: TGTGCCAGCAGTCCACGACTAGCGGGGGGGACCTACGAGCAGTACTTC. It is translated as CASSPRLAGGTYEQYF.

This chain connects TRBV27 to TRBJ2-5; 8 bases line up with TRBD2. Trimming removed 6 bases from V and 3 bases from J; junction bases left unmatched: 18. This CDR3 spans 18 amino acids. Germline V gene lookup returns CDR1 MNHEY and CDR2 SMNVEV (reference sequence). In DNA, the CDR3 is TGTGCCAGCAGGCGGACTAGCTTTCTAGTGGGGAGTGAAGAGACCCAGTACTTC. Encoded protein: CASRRTSFLVGSEETQYF.

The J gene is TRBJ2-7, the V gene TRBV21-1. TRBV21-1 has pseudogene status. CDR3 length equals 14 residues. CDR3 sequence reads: CASSKVRTRYEQYF. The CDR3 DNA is TGTGCCAGCAGCAAAGTCAGGACCAGATACGAGCAGTACTTC.

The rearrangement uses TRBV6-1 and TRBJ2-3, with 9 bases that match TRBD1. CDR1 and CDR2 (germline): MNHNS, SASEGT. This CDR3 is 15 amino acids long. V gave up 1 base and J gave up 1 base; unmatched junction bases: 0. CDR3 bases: TGTGCCAGCAGTGAAGGACAGGGGGGCACAGATACGCAGTATTTT. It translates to CASSEGQGGTDTQYF.

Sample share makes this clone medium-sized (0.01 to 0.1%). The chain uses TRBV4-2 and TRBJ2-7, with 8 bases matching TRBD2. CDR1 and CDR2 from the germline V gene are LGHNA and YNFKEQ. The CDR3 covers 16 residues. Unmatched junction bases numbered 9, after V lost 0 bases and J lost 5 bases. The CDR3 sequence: CASSQDGAGGSDEQYF. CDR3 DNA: TGTGCCAGCAGCCAAGATGGGGCGGGAGGATCCGACGAGCAGTACTTC.

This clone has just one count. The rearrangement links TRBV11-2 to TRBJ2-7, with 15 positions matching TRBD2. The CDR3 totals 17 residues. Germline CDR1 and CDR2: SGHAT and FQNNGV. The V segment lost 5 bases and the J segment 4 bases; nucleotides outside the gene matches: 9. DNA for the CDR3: TGTGCCAGCAGCCAGCGGACTAGCGGGAGGGAGTGGTACGAGCAGTACTTC. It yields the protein CASSQRTSGREWYEQYF. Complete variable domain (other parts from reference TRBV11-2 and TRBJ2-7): EAGVAQSPRYKIIEKRQSVAFWCNPISGHATLYWYQQILGQGPKLLIQFQNNGVVDDSQLPKDRFSAERLKGVDSTLKIQPAKLEDSAVYLCASSQRTSGREWYEQYFGPGTRLTVT.

CDR3 region: CASSYQDRVLDTQYF. CDR3 nucleotides: TGTGCCAGCAGTTACCAAGACAGGGTTTTGGATACGCAGTATTTT. V usage is TRBV6-5 and J usage is TRBJ2-3; 7 positions match TRBD1. Germline V gene sequence: CDR1 MNHEY, CDR2 SVGAGI. V shed 2 bases, J shed 6 bases, and the junction held 8 bases outside the gene matches. This CDR3 comprises 15 residues.

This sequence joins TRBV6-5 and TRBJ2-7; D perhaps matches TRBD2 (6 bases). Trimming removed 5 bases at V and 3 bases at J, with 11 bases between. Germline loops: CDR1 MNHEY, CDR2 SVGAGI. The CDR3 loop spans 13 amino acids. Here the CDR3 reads CASSRGLHYEQYF. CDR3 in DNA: TGTGCCAGCAGTAGGGGACTGCACTACGAGCAGTACTTC.

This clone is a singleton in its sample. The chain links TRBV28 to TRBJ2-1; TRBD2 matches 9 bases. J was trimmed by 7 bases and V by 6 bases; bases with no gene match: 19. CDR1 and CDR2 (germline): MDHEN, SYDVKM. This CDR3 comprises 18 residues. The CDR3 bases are TGTGCCAGCAGGTGGGGGCCTCCGAAGGCACTAGCGGGTAATGAGCAGTTCTTC. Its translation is CASRWGPPKALAGNEQFF.

CDR3 amino acids: CASTWDSTYPYEQYF. The CDR3 bases are TGTGCCAGCACCTGGGACAGCACTTATCCCTACGAGCAGTACTTC. The chain joins TRBV6-1 to TRBJ2-7; 7 bases agree with TRBD1. The V segment lost 7 bases and the J segment 2 bases; nucleotides outside the gene matches: 11. The CDR3 spans 15 residues. Germline CDR1 reads MNHNS; CDR2 reads SASEGT.

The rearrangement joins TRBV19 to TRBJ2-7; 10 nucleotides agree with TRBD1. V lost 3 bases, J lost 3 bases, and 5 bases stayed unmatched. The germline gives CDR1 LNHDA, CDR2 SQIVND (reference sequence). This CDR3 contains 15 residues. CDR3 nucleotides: TGTGCCAGTAGTATCGGGACAGGGGTAGGCTACGAGCAGTACTTC. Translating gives CASSIGTGVGYEQYF.

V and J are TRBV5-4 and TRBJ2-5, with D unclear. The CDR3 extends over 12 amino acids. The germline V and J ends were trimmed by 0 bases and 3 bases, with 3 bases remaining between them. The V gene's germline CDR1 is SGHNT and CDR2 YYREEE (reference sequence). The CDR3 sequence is CASSLGEETQYF. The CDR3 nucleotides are TGTGCCAGCAGCTTGGGAGAAGAGACCCAGTACTTC. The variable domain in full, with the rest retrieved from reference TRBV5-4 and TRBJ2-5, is ETGVTQSPTHLIKTRGQQVTLRCSSQSGHNTVSWYQQALGQGPQFIFQYYREEENGRGNFPPRFSGLQFPNYSSELNVNALELDDSALYLCASSLGEETQYFGPGTRLLVL.

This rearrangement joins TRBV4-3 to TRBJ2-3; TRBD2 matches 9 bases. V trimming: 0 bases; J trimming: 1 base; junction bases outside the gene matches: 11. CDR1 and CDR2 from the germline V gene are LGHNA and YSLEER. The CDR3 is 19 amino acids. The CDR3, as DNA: TGCGCCAGCAGCCAAGAATGGGCTAGCGGGGAGGGGGGCACAGATACGCAGTATTTT. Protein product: CASSQEWASGEGGTDTQYF.

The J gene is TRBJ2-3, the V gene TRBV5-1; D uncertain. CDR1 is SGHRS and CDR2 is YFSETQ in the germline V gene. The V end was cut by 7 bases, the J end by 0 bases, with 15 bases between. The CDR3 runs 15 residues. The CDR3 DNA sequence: TGCGCCAGCTACCTACAGAACCCTAGCACAGATACGCAGTATTTT. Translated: CASYLQNPSTDTQYF. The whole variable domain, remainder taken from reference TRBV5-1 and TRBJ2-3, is KAGVTQTPRYLIKTRGQQVTLSCSPISGHRSVSWYQQTPGQGLQFLFEYFSETQRNKGNFPGRFSGRQFSNSRSEMNVSTLELGDSALYLCASYLQNPSTDTQYFGPGTRLTVL.

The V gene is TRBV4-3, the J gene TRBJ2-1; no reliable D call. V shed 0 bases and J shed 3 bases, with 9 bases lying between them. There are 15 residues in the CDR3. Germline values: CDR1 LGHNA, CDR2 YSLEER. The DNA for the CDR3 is TGCGCCAGCAGCCAAGATCGCGGCAACTACAATGAGCAGTTCTTC. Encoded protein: CASSQDRGNYNEQFF.

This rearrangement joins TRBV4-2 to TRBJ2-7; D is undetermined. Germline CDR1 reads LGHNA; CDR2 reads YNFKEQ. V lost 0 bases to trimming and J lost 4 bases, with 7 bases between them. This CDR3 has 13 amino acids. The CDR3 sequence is CASSQDSEYEQYF. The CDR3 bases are TGTGCCAGCAGCCAAGATTCGGAATACGAGCAGTACTTC.

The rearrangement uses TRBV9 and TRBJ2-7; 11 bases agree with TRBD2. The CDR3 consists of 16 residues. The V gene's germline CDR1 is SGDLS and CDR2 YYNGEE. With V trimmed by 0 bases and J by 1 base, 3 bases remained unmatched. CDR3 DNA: TGTGCCAGCAGCGTAGGTCCTAGCGGGAGGTCCTACGAGCAGTACTTC. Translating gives CASSVGPSGRSYEQYF.

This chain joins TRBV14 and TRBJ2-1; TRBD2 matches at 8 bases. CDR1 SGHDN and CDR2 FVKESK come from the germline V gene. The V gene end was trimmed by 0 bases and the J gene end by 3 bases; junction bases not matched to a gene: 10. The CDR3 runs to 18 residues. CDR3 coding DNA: TGTGCCAGCAGCCAAGATCGGGAGGGACTAACCTACTACAATGAGCAGTTCTTC. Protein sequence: CASSQDREGLTYYNEQFF.

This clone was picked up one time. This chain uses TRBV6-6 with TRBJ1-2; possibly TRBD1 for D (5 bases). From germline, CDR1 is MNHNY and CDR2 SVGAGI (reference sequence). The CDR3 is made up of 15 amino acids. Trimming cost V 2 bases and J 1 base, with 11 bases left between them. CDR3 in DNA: TGTGCCAGCAGTTACCTCGCAACAGGTAACTATGGCTACACCTTC. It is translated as CASSYLATGNYGYTF.

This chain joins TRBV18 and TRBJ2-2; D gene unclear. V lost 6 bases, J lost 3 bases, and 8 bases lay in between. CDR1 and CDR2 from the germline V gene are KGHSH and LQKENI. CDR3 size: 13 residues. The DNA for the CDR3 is TGTGCCAGCTCGTGGACGGACACCGGGGAGCTGTTTTTT. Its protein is CASSWTDTGELFF.

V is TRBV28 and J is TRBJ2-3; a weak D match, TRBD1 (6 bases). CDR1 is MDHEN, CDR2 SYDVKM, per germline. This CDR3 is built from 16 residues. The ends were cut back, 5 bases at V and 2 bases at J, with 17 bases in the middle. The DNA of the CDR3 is TGTGCCAGCAGTAGTCTCCGGGACACCAACACAGATACGCAGTATTTT. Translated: CASSSLRDTNTDTQYF.